This T cell receptor beta chain stems from a study of shared clonotypes between healthy human individuals. Trimming took 2 bases from V and 4 from J; bases not matched to a gene: 7. CDR1 SGHRS and CDR2 YFSETQ come from the germline V gene. The CDR3 is 15 residues long. Terminally differentiated effector memory CD45RA+ cells were excluded by CCR7 positive selection of CD45RO-negative cells. Details on this clone: As yet, its antigen is unknown.

Each subset's genomic DNA was split evenly across several immunoSEQ plates. Some clones are missing from TCRdb's copy, which holds only in-frame ones; the method was immunoSEQ multiplex PCR. Among 500,000 to 700,000 clones, roughly 95% were seen once, and the ten largest hold around 0.12%. Overall study findings and caveats: The sharing of approximately 4.6% of naive CD4 clonotypes was seen across a handful of donors. As a rule, naive subsets had a larger estimated richness than memory subsets.

The source is a woman in her thirties in good health. The sample consisted of naive CD8+ T cells sorted from blood. The chain uses TRBV5-1 and TRBJ1-2; TRBD1 matches 8 bases. CDR3 nucleotide sequence: TGCGCCAGCAGCTTAGGGACAGGCCCCAGCTATGGCTACACCTTC. Its protein is CASSLGTGPSYGYTF.